The TCR beta chain under discussion was sequenced for a study of cytomegalovirus exposure and HLA in healthy donors. Study-wide findings and caveats: Among immune exposure information, only CMV serostatus was available. Later analysis showed TCR association rates varying by HLA locus, highest for DRB1 and lowest for HLA-C.

Of note for this clone: The antigen remains undetermined.

The study ran its PCR with 60 Vbeta and 13 Jbeta primers. Data came from immunoSEQ multiplex PCR; TCRdb stores just in-frame clones and leaves some out. In the table there are about 130,000 clones, 74% of which are singletons. The origin of this receptor is a woman in her fifties or sixties in good health and CMV-seropositive. Sequencing was done on a sample of PBMCs.

In DNA, the CDR3 is TGTGCCAGACACAGGGTTAAAGATGGCTACACCTTC. It yields the protein CARHRVKDGYTF. The rearrangement joins TRBV5-3 to TRBJ1-2; tentative D call: TRBD1 (6 bases). TRBV5-3 belongs to the ORF category, with a function that is uncertain. The V end was cut by 7 bases, the J end by 6 bases, with 13 bases between. The CDR3 consists of 12 residues.